This TCR beta chain is from a study of T cell repertoires in cytomegalovirus infection. General observations from the study: Clonotypes of TCR beta that were HLA-C-restricted and CMV-specific dominated the ex vivo response.

TCRdb independently ran MiXCR on the reads; one entry per CDR3 protein. The sample shows hundreds of thousands of distinct CDR3 sequences, roughly 33% of them seen only once. A note on this clonotype: Its antigen is unidentified.

Germline V gene sequence: CDR1 MNHEY, CDR2 SVGEGT. The CDR3 covers 14 residues. Trimming shortened V by 4 bases and J by 4 bases, and 14 bases separated the two germline ends. The TCR originated in a human donor in good health (CMV status not recorded). Some clones in this sample may be carry-over from other donors' samples. The chain has TRBV6-2 or TRBV6-3 and TRBJ2-7; D gene uncertain. The source material was cultured PBMCs, sampled from culture after CMV antigen stimulation. The CDR3 protein is CASSFGGSQYEQYF. The DNA for the CDR3 is TGTGCCAGCAGTTTTGGCGGAAGCCAATACGAGCAGTACTTC.